A selection of T cell receptor beta chains follows, all from one sample in a study of technical replicates of blood from several donors. Assay used: immunoSEQ multiplex PCR; TCRdb lists only in-frame clones, some missing. Here the sample spans tens of thousands of clones, 92% being singletons. Source material: T cells isolated from PBMCs. Receptors were obtained from a human donor in good health. CDR3s include the opening cysteine and the closing phenylalanine or tryptophan. The order of the fields is D gene, J gene, clone size, V gene, CDR3 protein, CDR3 DNA. The D gene is left open where the match is weak. Rows may omit the clone size; those that give it use once, few, many or a size class.

-,TRBJ2-3,-,TRBV30,CACWTLTSTDTQYF,TGTGCCTGTTGGACACTTACTAGCACAGATACGCAGTATTTT
TRBD1,TRBJ2-1,-,TRBV4-2,CASSPGTGSSYNEQFF,TGTGCCAGCAGCCCTGGGACAGGTAGCTCCTACAATGAGCAGTTCTTC
TRBD1,TRBJ2-7,-,TRBV30,CAWRYSGTGGYEQYF,TGTGCCTGGAGGTACTCCGGGACAGGGGGTTACGAGCAGTACTTC
-,TRBJ2-1,-,TRBV4-2,CASSQEIASDEQFF,TGTGCCAGCAGCCAAGAGATAGCTTCGGATGAGCAGTTCTTC
-,TRBJ2-5,-,TRBV7-9,CASSSPRGLGGQETQYF,TGTGCCAGCAGCTCCCCTCGGGGGTTGGGGGGACAAGAGACCCAGTACTTC
-,TRBJ1-2,-,TRBV2,CASSAEEGGSGYTF,TGTGCCAGCAGCGCCGAAGAGGGTGGGTCCGGCTACACCTTC
-,TRBJ1-2,once,TRBV19,CASSIKGGWSASPVYYGYTF,TGTGCCAGTAGTATAAAAGGTGGTTGGAGCGCCTCTCCGGTTTACTATGGCTACACCTTC
-,TRBJ2-7,few,TRBV5-4,CASSTRDLTYEQYF,TGTGCCAGCAGCACCCGGGACTTGACCTACGAGCAGTACTTC
TRBD2,TRBJ2-1,-,TRBV2,CASSGYLLAEEQFF,TGTGCCAGCAGTGGTTACTTACTAGCGGAAGAGCAGTTCTTC
-,TRBJ2-7,few,TRBV6-4,CASSDSPDEQYF,TGTGCCAGCAGTGACTCGCCGGACGAGCAGTACTTC
-,TRBJ2-7,-,TRBV6-1,CASSEGGGRSYEQYF,TGTGCCAGCAGCGAGGGGGGGGGCCGCTCCTACGAGCAGTACTTC
-,TRBJ1-6,-,TRBV2,CASSEWTPTPNSPLHF,TGTGCCAGCAGCGAATGGACTCCTACTCCAAATTCACCCCTCCACTTT
-,TRBJ1-4,-,TRBV5-1,CASRPTALTREKLFF,TGCGCCAGCAGACCGACAGCTCTGACCCGTGAAAAACTGTTTTTT
TRBD1,TRBJ2-3,-,TRBV29-1,CSVDDRGSLPQYF,TGCAGCGTTGACGACAGGGGCTCTCTTCCGCAGTATTTT
-,TRBJ1-5,-,TRBV15,CATSETRNQPQHF,TGTGCCACCAGCGAGACAAGGAATCAGCCCCAGCATTTT
TRBD1,TRBJ2-7,once,TRBV2,CASSDRTGPPYEQYF,TGTGCCAGCAGTGATCGGACAGGGCCCCCCTACGAGCAGTACTTC
-,TRBJ1-1,-,TRBV29-1,CSVELLGHWNTEAFF,TGCAGCGTTGAGCTTTTGGGACATTGGAACACTGAAGCTTTCTTT